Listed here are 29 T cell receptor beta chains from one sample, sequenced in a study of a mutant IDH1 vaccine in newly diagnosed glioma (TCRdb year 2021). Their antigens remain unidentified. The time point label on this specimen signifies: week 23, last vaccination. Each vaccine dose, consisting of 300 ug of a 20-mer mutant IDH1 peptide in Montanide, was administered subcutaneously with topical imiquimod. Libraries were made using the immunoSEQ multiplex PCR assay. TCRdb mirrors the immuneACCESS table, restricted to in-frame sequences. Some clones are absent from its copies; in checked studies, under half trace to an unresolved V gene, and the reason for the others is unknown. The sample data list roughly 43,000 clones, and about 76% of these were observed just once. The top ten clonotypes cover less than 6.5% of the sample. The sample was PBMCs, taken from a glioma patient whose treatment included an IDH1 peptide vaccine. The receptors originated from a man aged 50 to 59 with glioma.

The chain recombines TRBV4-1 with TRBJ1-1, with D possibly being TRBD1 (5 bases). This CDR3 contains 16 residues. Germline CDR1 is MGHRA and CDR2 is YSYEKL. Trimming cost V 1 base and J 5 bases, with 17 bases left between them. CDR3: CASSQGGTRLRTEAFF. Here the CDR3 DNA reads TGCGCCAGCAGCCAAGGAGGGACCAGATTACGGACTGAAGCTTTCTTT.

The CDR3 region is CASSEQMEETQYF. DNA of the CDR3: TGTGCCAGCAGTGAACAGATGGAGGAGACCCAGTACTTC. The V gene is TRBV25-1, the J gene TRBJ2-5; D is unresolved. CDR1 is MGHDK, CDR2 SYGVNS, per germline. The CDR3 has 13 amino acids. V dropped 2 bases and J dropped 5 bases, with 9 bases sitting between them.

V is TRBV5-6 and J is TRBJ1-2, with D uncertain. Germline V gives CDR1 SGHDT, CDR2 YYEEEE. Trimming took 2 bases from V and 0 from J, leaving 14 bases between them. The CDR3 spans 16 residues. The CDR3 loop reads CASSLMGDGANYGYTF. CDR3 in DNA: TGTGCCAGCAGCTTAATGGGTGACGGGGCTAACTATGGCTACACCTTC.

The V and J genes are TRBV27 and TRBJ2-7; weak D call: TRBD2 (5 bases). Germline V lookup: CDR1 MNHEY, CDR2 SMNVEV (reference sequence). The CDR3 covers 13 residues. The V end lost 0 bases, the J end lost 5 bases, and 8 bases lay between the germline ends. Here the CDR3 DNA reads TGTGCCAGCAGTTTATCGGTAGCGAACGAGCAGTACTTC. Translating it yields CASSLSVANEQYF.

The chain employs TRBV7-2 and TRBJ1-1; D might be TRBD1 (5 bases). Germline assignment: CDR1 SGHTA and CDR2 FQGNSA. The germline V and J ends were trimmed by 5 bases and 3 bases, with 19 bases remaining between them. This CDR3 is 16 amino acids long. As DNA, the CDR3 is TGTGCCAGCAGCCTCGCTCACAGGTTGAGAGACACTGAAGCTTTCTTT. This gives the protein CASSLAHRLRDTEAFF.

The CDR3 bases are TGTGCCAGCAGCGATAACTCTCAGGGAAAGAACCAGCCCCAGCATTTT. It codes for CASSDNSQGKNQPQHF. J is TRBJ1-5 and V is TRBV7-9, with a tentative D call TRBD1 (5 bases). The length of the CDR3 is 16 residues. The V gene lost 5 bases and the J gene lost 7 bases, with 21 bases spanning the gap. Germline CDR1 is SEHNR and CDR2 is FQNEAQ (reference sequence).

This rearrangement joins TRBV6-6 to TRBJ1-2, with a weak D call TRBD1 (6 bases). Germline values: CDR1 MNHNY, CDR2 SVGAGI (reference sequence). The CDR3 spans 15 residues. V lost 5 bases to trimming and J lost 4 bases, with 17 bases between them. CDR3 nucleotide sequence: TGTGCCAGCAGTCAAAACAGGGATCCCGGCTATGGCTACACCTTC. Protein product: CASSQNRDPGYGYTF.

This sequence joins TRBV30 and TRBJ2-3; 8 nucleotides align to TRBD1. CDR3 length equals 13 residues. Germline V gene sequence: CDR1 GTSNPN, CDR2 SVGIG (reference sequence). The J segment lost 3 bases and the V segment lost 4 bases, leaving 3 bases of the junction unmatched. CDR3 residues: CAWTRQGTDTQYF. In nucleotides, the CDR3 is TGTGCCTGGACCCGACAGGGGACAGATACGCAGTATTTT.

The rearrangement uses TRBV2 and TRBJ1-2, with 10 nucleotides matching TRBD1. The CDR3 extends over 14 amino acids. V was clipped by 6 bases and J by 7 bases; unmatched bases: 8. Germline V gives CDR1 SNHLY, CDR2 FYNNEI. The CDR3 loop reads CASRAPGTGVGYTF. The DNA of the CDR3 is TGTGCCAGCAGGGCCCCCGGGACAGGGGTTGGCTACACCTTC.

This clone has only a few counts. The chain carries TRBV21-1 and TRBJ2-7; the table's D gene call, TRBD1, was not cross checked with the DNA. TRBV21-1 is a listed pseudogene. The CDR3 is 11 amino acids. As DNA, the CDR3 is TGTGCCAGCTCACCCCAGGGAGAGCAGTACTTC. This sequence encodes CASSPQGEQYF.

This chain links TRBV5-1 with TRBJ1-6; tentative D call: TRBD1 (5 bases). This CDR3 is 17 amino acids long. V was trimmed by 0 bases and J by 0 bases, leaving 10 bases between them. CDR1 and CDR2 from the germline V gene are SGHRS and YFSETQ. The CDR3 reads CASSLEGLSSYNSPLHF. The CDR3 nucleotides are TGCGCCAGCAGCTTGGAGGGACTGAGCTCCTATAATTCACCCCTCCACTTT. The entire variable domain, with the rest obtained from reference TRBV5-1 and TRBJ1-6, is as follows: KAGVTQTPRYLIKTRGQQVTLSCSPISGHRSVSWYQQTPGQGLQFLFEYFSETQRNKGNFPGRFSGRQFSNSRSEMNVSTLELGDSALYLCASSLEGLSSYNSPLHFGNGTRLTVT.

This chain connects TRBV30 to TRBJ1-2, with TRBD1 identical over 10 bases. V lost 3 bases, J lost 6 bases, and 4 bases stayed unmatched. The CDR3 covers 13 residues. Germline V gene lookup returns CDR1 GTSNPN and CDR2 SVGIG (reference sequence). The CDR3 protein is CAWSVDRGNGYTF. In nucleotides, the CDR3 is TGTGCCTGGAGCGTGGACAGGGGGAATGGCTACACCTTC. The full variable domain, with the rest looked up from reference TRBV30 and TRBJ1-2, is SQTIHQWPATLVQPVGSPLSLECTVEGTSNPNLYWYRQAAGRGLQLLFYSVGIGQISSEVPQNLSASRPQDRQFILSSKKLLLSDSGFYLCAWSVDRGNGYTFGSGTRLTVV.

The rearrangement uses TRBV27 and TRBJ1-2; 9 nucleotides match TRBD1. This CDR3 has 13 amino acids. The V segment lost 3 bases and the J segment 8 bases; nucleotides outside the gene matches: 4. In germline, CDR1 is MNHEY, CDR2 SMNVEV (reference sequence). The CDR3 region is CASSLGQGGGYTF. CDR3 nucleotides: TGTGCCAGCAGTTTGGGACAGGGAGGGGGCTACACCTTC.

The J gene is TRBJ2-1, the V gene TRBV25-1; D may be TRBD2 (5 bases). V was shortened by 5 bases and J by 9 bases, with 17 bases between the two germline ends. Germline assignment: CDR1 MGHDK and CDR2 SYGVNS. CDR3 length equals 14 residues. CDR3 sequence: CASSPSGYKGEQFF. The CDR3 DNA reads TGTGCCAGCAGTCCAAGCGGCTATAAGGGTGAGCAGTTCTTC.

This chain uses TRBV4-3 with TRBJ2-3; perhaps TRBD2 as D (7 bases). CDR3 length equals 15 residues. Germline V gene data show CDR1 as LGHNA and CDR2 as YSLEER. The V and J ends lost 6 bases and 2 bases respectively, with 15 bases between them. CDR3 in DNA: TGCGCCAGCAGTCCTGGTGGGGGGGCCACAGATACGCAGTATTTT. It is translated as CASSPGGGATDTQYF.

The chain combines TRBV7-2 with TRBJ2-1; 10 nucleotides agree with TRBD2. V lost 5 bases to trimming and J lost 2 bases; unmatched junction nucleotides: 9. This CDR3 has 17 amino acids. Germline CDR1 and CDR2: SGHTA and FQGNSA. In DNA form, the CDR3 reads TGTGCCAGCAGCCCCGGGCGGCTAGCGGGGGCCTACAATGAGCAGTTCTTC. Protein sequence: CASSPGRLAGAYNEQFF.

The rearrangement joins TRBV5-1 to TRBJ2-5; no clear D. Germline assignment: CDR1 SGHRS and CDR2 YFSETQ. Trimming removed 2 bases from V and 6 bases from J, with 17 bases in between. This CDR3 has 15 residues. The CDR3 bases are TGCGCCAGCAGCTTAAGTACTCTGAACACACAGACCCAGTACTTC. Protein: CASSLSTLNTQTQYF.

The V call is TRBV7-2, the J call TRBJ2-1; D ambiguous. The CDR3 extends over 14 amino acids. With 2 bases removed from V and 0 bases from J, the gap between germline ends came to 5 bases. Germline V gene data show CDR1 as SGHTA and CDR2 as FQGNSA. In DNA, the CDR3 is TGTGCCAGCAGCTTATTGGCCTCCTACAATGAGCAGTTCTTC. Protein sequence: CASSLLASYNEQFF.

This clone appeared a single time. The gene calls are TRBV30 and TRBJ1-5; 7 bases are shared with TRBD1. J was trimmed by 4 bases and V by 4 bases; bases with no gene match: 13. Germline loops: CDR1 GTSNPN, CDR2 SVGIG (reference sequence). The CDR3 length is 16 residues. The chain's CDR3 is CAWTPRGSLRNQPQHF. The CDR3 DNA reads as TGTGCCTGGACCCCCAGGGGGTCTTTAAGGAATCAGCCCCAGCATTTT.

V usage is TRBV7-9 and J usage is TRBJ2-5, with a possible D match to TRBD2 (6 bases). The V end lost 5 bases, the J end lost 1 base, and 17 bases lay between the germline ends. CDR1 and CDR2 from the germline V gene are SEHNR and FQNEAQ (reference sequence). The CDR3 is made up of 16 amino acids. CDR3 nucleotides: TGTGCCAGCAGCCCTCACCTAACGGGGGTCCAAGAGACCCAGTACTTC. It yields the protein CASSPHLTGVQETQYF.

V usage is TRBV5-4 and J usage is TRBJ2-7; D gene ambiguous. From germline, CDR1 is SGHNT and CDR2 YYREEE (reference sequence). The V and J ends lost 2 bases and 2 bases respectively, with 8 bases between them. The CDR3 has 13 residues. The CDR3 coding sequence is TGTGCCAGCAGCTTTTACCAAACCTACGAGCAGTACTTC. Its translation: CASSFYQTYEQYF.

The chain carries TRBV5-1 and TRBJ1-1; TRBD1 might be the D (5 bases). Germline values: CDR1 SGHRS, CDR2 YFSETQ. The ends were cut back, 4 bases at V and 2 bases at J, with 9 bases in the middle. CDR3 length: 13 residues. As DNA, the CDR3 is TGCGCCAGCAGCCGGGACGACAACACTGAAGCTTTCTTT. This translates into CASSRDDNTEAFF.

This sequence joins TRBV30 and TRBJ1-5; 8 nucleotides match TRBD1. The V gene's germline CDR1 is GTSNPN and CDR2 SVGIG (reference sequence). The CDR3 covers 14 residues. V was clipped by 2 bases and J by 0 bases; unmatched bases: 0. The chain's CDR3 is CAWSTGGSNQPQHF. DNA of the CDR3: TGTGCCTGGAGTACAGGGGGTAGCAATCAGCCCCAGCATTTT.

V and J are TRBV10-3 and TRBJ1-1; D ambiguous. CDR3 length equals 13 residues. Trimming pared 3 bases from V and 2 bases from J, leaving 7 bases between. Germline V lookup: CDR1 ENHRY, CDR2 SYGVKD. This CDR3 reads CAISEQPNTEAFF. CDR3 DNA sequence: TGTGCCATCAGTGAACAGCCCAACACTGAAGCTTTCTTT.

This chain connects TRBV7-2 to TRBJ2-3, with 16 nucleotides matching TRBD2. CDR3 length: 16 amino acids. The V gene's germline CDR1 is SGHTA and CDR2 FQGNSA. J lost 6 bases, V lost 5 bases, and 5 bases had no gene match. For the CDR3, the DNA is TGTGCCAGCAGCGGGACTAGCGGGGGGGCGCGGGATACGCAGTATTTT. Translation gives CASSGTSGGARDTQYF.

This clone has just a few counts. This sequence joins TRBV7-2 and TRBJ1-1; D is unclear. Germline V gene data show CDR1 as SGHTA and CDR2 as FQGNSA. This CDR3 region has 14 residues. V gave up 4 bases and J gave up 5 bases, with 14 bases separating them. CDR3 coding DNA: TGTGCCAGCAGCTCACGGTGGAGGGAGACTGAAGCTTTCTTT. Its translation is CASSSRWRETEAFF.

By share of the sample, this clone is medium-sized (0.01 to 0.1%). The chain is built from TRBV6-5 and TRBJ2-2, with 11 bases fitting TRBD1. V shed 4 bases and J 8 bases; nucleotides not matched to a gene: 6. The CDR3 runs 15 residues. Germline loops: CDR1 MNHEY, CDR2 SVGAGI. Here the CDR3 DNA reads TGTGCCAGCAGTTCCCCGGGACAGGGGGTAGGGGAGCTGTTTTTT. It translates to CASSSPGQGVGELFF.

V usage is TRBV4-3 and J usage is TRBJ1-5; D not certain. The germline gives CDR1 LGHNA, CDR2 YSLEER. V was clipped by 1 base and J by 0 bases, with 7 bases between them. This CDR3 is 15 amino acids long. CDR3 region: CASSQGTGSNQPQHF. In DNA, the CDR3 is TGCGCCAGCAGCCAAGGGACCGGTAGCAATCAGCCCCAGCATTTT.

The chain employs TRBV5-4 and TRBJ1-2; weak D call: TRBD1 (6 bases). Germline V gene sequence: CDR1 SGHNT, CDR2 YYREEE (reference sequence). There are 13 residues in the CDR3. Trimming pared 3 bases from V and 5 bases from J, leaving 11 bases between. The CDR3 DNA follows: TGTGCCAGCAGCTCCGGGACAATATATGGCTACACCTTC. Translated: CASSSGTIYGYTF.